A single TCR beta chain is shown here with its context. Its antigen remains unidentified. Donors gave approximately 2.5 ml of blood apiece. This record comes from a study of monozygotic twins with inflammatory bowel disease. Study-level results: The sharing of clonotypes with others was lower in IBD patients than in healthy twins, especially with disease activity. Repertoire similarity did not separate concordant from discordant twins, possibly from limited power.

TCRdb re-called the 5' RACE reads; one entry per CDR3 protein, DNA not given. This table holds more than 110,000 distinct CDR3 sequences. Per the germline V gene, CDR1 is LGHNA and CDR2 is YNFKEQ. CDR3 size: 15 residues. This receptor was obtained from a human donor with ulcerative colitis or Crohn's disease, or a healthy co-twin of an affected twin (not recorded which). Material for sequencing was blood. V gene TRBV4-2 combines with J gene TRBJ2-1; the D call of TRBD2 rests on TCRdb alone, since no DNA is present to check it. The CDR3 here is CASSQGSGAFNEQFF.